This TCR beta chain was recovered during a study of Ad26.COV2.S vaccination and SARS-CoV-2 variants. Across the whole study: Ad26.COV2.S given intramuscularly, once or twice 56 days apart.

Libraries were prepared by immunoSEQ multiplex PCR; TCRdb keeps only in-frame clonotypes and omits some of them. Among a few hundred thousand clones listed, over 75% were seen once. The study, taken as a whole, reports: Participants in the vaccine arm had higher spike-specific TCR breadth; placebo recipients had lower. In TCR breadth and depth analyses, total T cell responses may have been underestimated.

As regards this clone: Its antigen is unidentified.

The treatment was: some 19 received Ad26.COV2.S at low or high dose, single or two shots; about 5 received placebo; per-sample allocation not given. Sampling happened 63 days after the first vaccine or placebo injection. The donor was a Boston adult aged 18-55 years. Sample: peripheral blood, taken in a trial of Ad26.COV2.S vaccine versus placebo. The source is a person aged 18-65 years who received the Ad26.COV2.S COVID-19 vaccine or a placebo.

The CDR3 region has the DNA TGCGCCAGCAGCCCCAGGGTGGGGAACACTGAAGCTTTCTTT. Translated: CASSPRVGNTEAFF. V is TRBV4-1 and J is TRBJ1-1, with D possibly being TRBD1 (5 bases). This CDR3 spans 14 amino acids. Germline loops: CDR1 MGHRA, CDR2 YSYEKL. V was trimmed by 4 bases and J by 1 base, leaving 10 bases between them.